This TCR beta chain was captured in a study of control samples from healthy donors and cancer patients. Clones were read by immunoSEQ multiplex PCR, and TCRdb kept only the in-frame ones, dropping some. This sample has about 54,000 clones; 95% to 97% occur once, and the top ten carry around 1.9%. The CDR3 length is 15 residues. Germline-derived CDR1 and CDR2 are MGHRA and YSYEKL. The ends lost 1 base at V and 4 bases at J; junction bases unmatched: 3. The specimen sequenced was blood. The receptor's source is a woman in her 30s in good health. The chain links TRBV4-1 to TRBJ2-1; the match to TRBD1 covers 8 bases. The CDR3: CASSQGTGRYNEQFF. CDR3 bases: TGCGCCAGCAGCCAAGGGACAGGGCGTTACAATGAGCAGTTCTTC.